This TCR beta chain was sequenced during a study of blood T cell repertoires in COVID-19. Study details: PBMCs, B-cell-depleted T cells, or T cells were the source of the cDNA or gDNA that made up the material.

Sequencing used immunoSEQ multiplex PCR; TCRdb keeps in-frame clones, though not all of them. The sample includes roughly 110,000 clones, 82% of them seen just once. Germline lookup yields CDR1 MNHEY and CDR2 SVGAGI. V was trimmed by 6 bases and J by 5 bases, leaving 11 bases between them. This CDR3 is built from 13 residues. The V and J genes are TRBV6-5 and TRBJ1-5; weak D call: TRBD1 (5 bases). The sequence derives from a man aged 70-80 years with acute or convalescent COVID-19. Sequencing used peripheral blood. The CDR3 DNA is TGTGCCAGCAGGACAGTACGGTATCAGCCCCAGCATTTT. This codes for CASRTVRYQPQHF.